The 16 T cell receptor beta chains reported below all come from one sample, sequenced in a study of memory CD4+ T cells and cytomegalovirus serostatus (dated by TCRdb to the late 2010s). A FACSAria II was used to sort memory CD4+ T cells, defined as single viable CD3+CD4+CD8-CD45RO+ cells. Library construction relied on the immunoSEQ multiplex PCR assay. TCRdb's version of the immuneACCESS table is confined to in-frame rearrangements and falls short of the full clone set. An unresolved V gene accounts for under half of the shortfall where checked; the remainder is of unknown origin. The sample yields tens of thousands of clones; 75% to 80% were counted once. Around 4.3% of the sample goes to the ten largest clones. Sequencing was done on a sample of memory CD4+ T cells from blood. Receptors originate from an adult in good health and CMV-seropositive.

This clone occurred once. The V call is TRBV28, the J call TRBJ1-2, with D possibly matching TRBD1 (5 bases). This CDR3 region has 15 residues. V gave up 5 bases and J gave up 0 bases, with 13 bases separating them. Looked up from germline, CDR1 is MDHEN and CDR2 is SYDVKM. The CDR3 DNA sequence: TGTGCCAGCAGTGTCCCTCAGACAGCTAACTATGGCTACACCTTC. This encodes CASSVPQTANYGYTF.

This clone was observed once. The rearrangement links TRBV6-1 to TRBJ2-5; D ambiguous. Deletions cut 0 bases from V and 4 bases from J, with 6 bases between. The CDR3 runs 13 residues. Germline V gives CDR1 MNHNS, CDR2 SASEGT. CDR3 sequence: CASSEALSETQYF. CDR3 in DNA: TGTGCCAGCAGTGAAGCGCTGTCAGAGACCCAGTACTTC.

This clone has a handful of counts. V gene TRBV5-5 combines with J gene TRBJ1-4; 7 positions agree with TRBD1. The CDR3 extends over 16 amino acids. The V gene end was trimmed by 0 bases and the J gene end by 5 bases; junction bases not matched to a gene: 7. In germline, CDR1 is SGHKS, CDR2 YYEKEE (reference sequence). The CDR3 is CASSLAWTGENEKLFF. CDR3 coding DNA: TGTGCCAGCAGCTTGGCCTGGACAGGAGAAAATGAAAAACTGTTTTTT.

The CDR3 is CASSQRAGRFTGELFF. The DNA for the CDR3 is TGTGCCAGCAGCCAACGAGCGGGGCGTTTCACCGGGGAGCTGTTTTTT. The gene calls are TRBV4-2 and TRBJ2-2; TRBD2 aligns across 7 bases. Trimming removed 2 bases from V and 4 bases from J; junction bases left unmatched: 7. Germline V CDR1 and CDR2: LGHNA, YNFKEQ. The CDR3 contains 16 residues.

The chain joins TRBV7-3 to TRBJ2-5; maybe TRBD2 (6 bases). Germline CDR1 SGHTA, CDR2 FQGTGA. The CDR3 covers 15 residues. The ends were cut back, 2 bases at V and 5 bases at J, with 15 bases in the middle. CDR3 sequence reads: CASSLGGSSWETQYF. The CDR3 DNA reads TGTGCCAGCAGCTTAGGAGGGTCCTCCTGGGAGACCCAGTACTTC.

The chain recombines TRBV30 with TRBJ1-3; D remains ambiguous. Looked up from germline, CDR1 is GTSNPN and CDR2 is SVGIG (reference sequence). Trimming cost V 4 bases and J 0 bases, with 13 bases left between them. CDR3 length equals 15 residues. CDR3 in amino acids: CAWTTGVVSGNTIYF. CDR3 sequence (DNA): TGTGCCTGGACTACCGGAGTCGTCTCTGGAAACACCATATATTTT.

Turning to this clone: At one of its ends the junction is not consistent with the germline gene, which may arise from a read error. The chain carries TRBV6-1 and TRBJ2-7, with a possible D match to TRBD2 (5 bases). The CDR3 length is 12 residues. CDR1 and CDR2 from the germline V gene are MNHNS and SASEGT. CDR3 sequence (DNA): TGTGCCAGCAGTTCGGCGGGCAGCCCTCGGCACTTC. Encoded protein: CASSSAGSPRHF.

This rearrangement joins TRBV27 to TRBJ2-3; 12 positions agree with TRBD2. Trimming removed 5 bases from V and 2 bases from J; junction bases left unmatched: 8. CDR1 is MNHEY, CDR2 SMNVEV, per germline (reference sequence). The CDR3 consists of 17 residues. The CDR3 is CASSPPGTSGSTDTQYF. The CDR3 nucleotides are TGTGCCAGCAGTCCTCCGGGGACTAGCGGGTCCACAGATACGCAGTATTTT.

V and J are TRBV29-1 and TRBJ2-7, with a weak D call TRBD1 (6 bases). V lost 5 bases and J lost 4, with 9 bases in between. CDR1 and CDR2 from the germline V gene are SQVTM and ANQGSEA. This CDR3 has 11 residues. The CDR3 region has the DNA TGCAGCGTTCTACAGGGTTACGAGCAGTACTTC. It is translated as CSVLQGYEQYF.

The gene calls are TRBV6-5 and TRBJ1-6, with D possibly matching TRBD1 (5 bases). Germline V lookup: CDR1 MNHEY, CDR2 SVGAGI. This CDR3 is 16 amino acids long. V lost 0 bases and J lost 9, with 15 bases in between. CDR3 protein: CASSYSLRGGGSPLHF. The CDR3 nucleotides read TGTGCCAGCAGTTACTCTTTAAGGGGAGGAGGTTCACCCCTCCACTTT.

CDR3 sequence: CASSVTSLGNTIYF. CDR3 DNA: TGCGCCAGCAGCGTCACCTCTCTTGGAAACACCATATATTTT. This chain uses TRBV5-1 with TRBJ1-3; unclear D gene. The germline V and J ends were trimmed by 4 bases and 3 bases, with 11 bases remaining between them. Germline-derived CDR1 and CDR2 are SGHRS and YFSETQ. The CDR3 runs to 14 residues. The full variable domain, its missing parts supplied by reference TRBV5-1 and TRBJ1-3, is KAGVTQTPRYLIKTRGQQVTLSCSPISGHRSVSWYQQTPGQGLQFLFEYFSETQRNKGNFPGRFSGRQFSNSRSEMNVSTLELGDSALYLCASSVTSLGNTIYFGEGSWLTVV.

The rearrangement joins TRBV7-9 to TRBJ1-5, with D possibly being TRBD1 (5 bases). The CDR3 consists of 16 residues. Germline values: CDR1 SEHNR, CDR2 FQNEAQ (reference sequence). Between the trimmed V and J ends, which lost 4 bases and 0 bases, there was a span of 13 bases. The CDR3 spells CASSYYGANSNQPQHF. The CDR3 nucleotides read TGTGCCAGCAGCTACTATGGGGCAAATAGCAATCAGCCCCAGCATTTT.

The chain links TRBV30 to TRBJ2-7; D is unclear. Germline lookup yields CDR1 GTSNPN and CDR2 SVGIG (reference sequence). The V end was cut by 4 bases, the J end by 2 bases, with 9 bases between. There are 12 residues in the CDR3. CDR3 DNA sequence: TGTGCCTGGAATAAGGGTCCCTACGAGCAGTACTTC. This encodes CAWNKGPYEQYF. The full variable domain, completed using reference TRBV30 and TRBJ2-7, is SQTIHQWPATLVQPVGSPLSLECTVEGTSNPNLYWYRQAAGRGLQLLFYSVGIGQISSEVPQNLSASRPQDRQFILSSKKLLLSDSGFYLCAWNKGPYEQYFGPGTRLTVT.

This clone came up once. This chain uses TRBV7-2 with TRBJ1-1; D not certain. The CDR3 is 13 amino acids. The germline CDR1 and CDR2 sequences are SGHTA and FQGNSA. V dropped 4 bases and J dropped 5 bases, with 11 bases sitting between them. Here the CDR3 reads CASSSGGSTEAFF. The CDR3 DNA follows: TGTGCCAGCAGCTCAGGTGGGTCGACTGAAGCTTTCTTT.

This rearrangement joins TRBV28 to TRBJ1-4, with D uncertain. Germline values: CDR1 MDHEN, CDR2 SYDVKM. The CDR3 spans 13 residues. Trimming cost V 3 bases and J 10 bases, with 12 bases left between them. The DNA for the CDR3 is TGTGCCAGCAGTTTCACGGATAGAGGAAAACTGTTTTTT. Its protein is CASSFTDRGKLFF.

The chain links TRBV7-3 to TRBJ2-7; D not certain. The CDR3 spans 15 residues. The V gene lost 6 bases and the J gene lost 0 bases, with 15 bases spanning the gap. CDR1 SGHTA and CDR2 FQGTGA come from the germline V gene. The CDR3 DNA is TGTGCCAGCAGTCTCCTTGGCGGAAGCTCCTACGAGCAGTACTTC. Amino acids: CASSLLGGSSYEQYF.